This T cell receptor (beta chain) stems from a study of monozygotic twins with inflammatory bowel disease. In regard to this clonotype: Its antigen is undetermined.

TCRdb re-called the 5' RACE reads; every CDR3 protein appears as one record, without DNA. Listed are 150,000 to 200,000 distinct CDR3 sequences; 2.5% to 3% falls within the top ten. The CDR3 runs to 15 residues. Germline V gene lookup returns CDR1 KGHSH and CDR2 LQKENI. General study results and limits: Distinguishing T cell subtypes was not possible.

This sequence was found in a human donor with ulcerative colitis or Crohn's disease, or a healthy co-twin of an affected twin (not recorded which). The sequencing input was blood. The chain has TRBV18 and TRBJ2-7. CDR3: CASSREGFFSYEQYF.